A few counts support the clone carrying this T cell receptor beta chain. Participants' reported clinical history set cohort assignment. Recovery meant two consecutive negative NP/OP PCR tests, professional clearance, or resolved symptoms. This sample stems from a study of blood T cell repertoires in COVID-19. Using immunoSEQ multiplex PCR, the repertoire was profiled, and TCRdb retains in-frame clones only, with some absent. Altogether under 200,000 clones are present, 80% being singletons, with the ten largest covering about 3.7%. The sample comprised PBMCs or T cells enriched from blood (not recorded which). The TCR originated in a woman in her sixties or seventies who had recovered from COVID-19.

CDR3 coding DNA: TGTGCCAGCAGTCCGACAGGTGGTGGCTATGGCTACACCTTC. As protein: CASSPTGGGYGYTF. The genes are TRBV7-9 and TRBJ1-2, with D perhaps TRBD1 (6 bases). The CDR3 is made up of 14 amino acids. Between the trimmed V and J ends, which lost 6 bases and 4 bases, there was a span of 15 bases. Germline V gene sequence: CDR1 SEHNR, CDR2 FQNEAQ (reference sequence).